Described below is a single T cell receptor beta chain sequence and its context. The antigen is undetermined. The V gene end was trimmed by 2 bases and the J gene end by 0 bases; junction bases not matched to a gene: 0. Per the germline V gene, CDR1 is SGHTA and CDR2 is FQGTGA. The CDR3 loop spans 14 amino acids. The source of the sample is a study of cytomegalovirus exposure and HLA in healthy donors. Overall study findings and caveats: Within the data, a cluster of highly shared sequence variants was likely a sequencing artifact. In an earlier analysis, most TCR beta V segments were productive about 87% or about 30% of the time. The only immune exposure information that was available was CMV serostatus. Fewer N-insertions than the 666-donor mean were reportedly shown by an Asian-associated ancestry cluster in a later analysis.

In the PCR, 60 Vbeta and 13 Jbeta primers were used. This table comes from immunoSEQ multiplex PCR, and its TCRdb copy is limited to in-frame clones, with some not included. The sample has tens of thousands of clones, around 72% seen once. The chain recombines TRBV7-3 with TRBJ1-1; TRBD1 matches at 7 bases. The material sequenced was PBMCs. The receptor was derived from a middle-aged woman in good health and CMV-seropositive. DNA of the CDR3: TGTGCCAGCAGCTTAGACAGGGTGAACACTGAAGCTTTCTTT. This translates into CASSLDRVNTEAFF.